One and the same sample provided the 10 T cell receptor beta chains below, sequenced in a study of Graves' ophthalmopathy and Graves' hyperthyroidism. TCR beta CDR3 regions were amplified from RNA transcripts. Scientists carried out first-round RT-PCR using HTBI primers and then a second-round multiplex PCR. TCRdb called the multiplex PCR reads again in MiXCR, with one record for every CDR3 protein. The repertoire has over a million distinct CDR3 sequences, 36% of them found once; the top ten carry more than 9.5%. Sequenced sample: peripheral blood or thyroid tissue (not recorded which). The receptors were gathered from an adult man with Graves' hyperthyroidism.

This clonotype was detected many times. This rearrangement joins TRBV29-1 to TRBJ1-4; D not certain. CDR1 and CDR2 (germline): SQVTM, ANQGSEA. The CDR3 extends over 15 amino acids. Trimming took off 7 bases at V and 8 bases at J, with 23 bases between the two ends. This CDR3 is CSAGVTDASWEKLFF. In nucleotides, the CDR3 is TGCAGCGCCGGGGTGACCGATGCTTCTTGGGAAAAACTGTTTTTT.

In this sample, this clonotype turned up many times. The V gene is TRBV10-3, the J gene TRBJ2-7; a weak D match, TRBD1 (5 bases). In germline, CDR1 is ENHRY, CDR2 SYGVKD. V was shortened by 6 bases and J by 0 bases, with 12 bases between the two germline ends. The CDR3 length is 14 residues. As DNA, the CDR3 is TGTGCCATCAGGGCCGACAGTAGCTCCTACGAGCAGTACTTC. As protein: CAIRADSSSYEQYF.

This clonotype showed up many times. This chain links TRBV2 with TRBJ1-1; 8 bases line up with TRBD1. V was pared by 6 bases and J by 13 bases, with 10 bases of the junction left unmatched. The CDR3 is 12 residues long. Germline values: CDR1 SNHLY, CDR2 FYNNEI. DNA for the CDR3: TGTGCCAGCAGAGAGGACAGGGATCAAGTTTTCTTT. It yields the protein CASREDRDQVFF.

The chain employs TRBV7-8 and TRBJ1-6; no clear D gene. The CDR3 is made up of 12 amino acids. V shed 6 bases and J shed 7 bases, with 7 bases lying between them. The germline V gene has CDR1 SGHVS and CDR2 FQNEAQ. In DNA form, the CDR3 reads TGTGCCAGCAGGCGACCCAATTCACCCCTCCACTTT. Amino acid sequence: CASRRPNSPLHF.

This clonotype was detected ten times or more. Here the CDR3 DNA reads TGCGCCAGCAGCCAAGATAGTGCGGGACAGGCGGTAGGCTACACCTTC. Its protein product is CASSQDSAGQAVGYTF. The chain couples TRBV4-3 to TRBJ1-2, with 8 bases lining up with TRBD1. Per the germline V gene, CDR1 is LGHNA and CDR2 is YSLEER. The trim removed 0 bases at V and 8 bases at J, leaving 11 bases unmatched. The CDR3 sequence is 16 residues long.

Many counts were recorded for this clonotype. This chain uses TRBV2 with TRBJ2-2; TRBD1 or TRBD2 may be the D gene (5 bases each). The germline V and J ends were trimmed by 7 bases and 5 bases, with 17 bases remaining between them. In germline, CDR1 is SNHLY, CDR2 FYNNEI. The CDR3 is 15 residues long. Here the CDR3 DNA reads TGTGCCAGCATAGCCGGGACGGTCTTAACCGGGGAGCTGTTTTTT. This codes for CASIAGTVLTGELFF.

Regarding this clonotype: This could be a read error, since a much larger clone is one nucleotide away. The chain is built from TRBV7-9 and TRBJ2-5, with D tentatively TRBD2 (7 bases). Germline lookup yields CDR1 SEHNR and CDR2 FQNEAQ (reference sequence). The V and J ends lost 3 bases and 7 bases respectively, with 24 bases between them. This CDR3 has 17 residues. CDR3 amino acids: CASSFGGPGLGEGTQYF. The CDR3 bases are TGTGCCAGCAGCTTCGGGGGGCCAGGGTTAGGGGAAGGGACCCAGTACTTC.

This clonotype showed up just a few times. This rearrangement joins TRBV7-2 to TRBJ1-2, with 9 bases that match TRBD1. The V and J ends lost 1 base and 8 bases, in that order; junction bases with no gene match: 5. Germline values: CDR1 SGHTA, CDR2 FQGNSA. CDR3 length: 14 residues. CDR3 residues: CASSLVTGQGGYTF. In DNA, the CDR3 is TGTGCCAGCAGCTTAGTCACGGGACAGGGAGGCTACACCTTC. Supplemented by reference TRBV7-2 and TRBJ1-2, the full variable domain reads GAGVSQSPSNKVTEKGKDVELRCDPISGHTALYWYRQSLGQGLEFLIYFQGNSAPDKSGLPSDRFSAERTGGSVSTLTIQRTQQEDSAVYLCASSLVTGQGGYTFGSGTRLTVV.

In its sample, this clonotype was seen many times. The genes are TRBV7-2 and TRBJ1-5; the match to TRBD1 covers 7 bases. Germline assignment: CDR1 SGHTA and CDR2 FQGNSA. CDR3 size: 17 residues. The V and J ends lost 1 base and 0 bases, in that order; junction bases with no gene match: 6. DNA of the CDR3: TGTGCCAGCAGCTTAGTCGAGGGGGCAGTTAGCAATCAGCCCCAGCATTTT. This encodes CASSLVEGAVSNQPQHF.

This clonotype was seen a few times. V gene TRBV11-2 combines with J gene TRBJ2-2; D unclear. Germline CDR1 and CDR2: SGHAT and FQNNGV. The CDR3 covers 13 residues. Trimming left V 2 bases short and J 7 bases short, with 8 bases between. Here the CDR3 DNA reads TGTGCCAGCAGCTTAACCCCTAACGGGGAGCTGTTTTTT. Translated, it gives CASSLTPNGELFF.